The source of this T cell receptor (beta chain) is a study of technical replicates of blood from a few donors. The table came from immunoSEQ multiplex PCR; TCRdb's copy has only in-frame clones and leaves some out. The profile shows 85,000 to 95,000 clones, around 96% of them singletons. V lost 4 bases and J 11 bases, leaving 11 bases between the germline ends. The CDR3 is made up of 11 amino acids. CDR1 is ENHRY and CDR2 is SYGVKD in the germline V gene. The receptor comes from a human donor in good health. V gene TRBV10-3 combines with J gene TRBJ1-1; unclear D gene. The material sequenced was T cells isolated from PBMCs. The CDR3: CAISAEERAFF. The CDR3 region has the DNA TGTGCCATCAGTGCAGAGGAAAGGGCTTTCTTT.